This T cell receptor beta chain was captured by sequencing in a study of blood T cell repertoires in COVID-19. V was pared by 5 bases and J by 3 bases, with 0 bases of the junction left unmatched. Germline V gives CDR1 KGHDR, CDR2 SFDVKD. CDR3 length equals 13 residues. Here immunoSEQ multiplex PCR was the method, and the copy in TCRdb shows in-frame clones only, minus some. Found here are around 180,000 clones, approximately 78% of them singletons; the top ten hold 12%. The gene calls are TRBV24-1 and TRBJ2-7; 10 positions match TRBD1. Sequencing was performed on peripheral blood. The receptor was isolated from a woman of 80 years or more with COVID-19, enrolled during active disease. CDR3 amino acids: CATSGTGGYEQYF. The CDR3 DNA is TGTGCCACCAGTGGGACAGGGGGCTACGAGCAGTACTTC.